This T cell receptor (beta chain) emerged from a study of PD-1 blockade in classical Hodgkin lymphoma. Study overall: Treatment was intravenous nivolumab, 3 mg/kg every 2 weeks, until progression. Study-wide findings and caveats: The diversity seen at baseline in complete responders resembled that of newly diagnosed patients. CD4+ TCR diversity rose significantly by C4D1, and CD8+ TCR diversity did not.

The germline CDR1 and CDR2 sequences are MDHEN and SYDVKM. The trim removed 6 bases at V and 0 bases at J, leaving 8 bases unmatched. The CDR3 runs 16 residues. Every patient was affected by relapse after autologous stem cell transplantation, while exposure to brentuximab vedotin was not uniform. Each best response was a complete response, a partial response or progressive disease. Generated by immunoSEQ multiplex PCR, the TCRdb table keeps only in-frame clones and is missing some. Found here are some 84,000 clones, roughly 89% of them singletons; the top ten hold 20% to 25%. A word on this clone: The antigen is undetermined.

Source: peripheral blood mononuclear cells (PBMCs), taken at baseline. This clonotype was sampled from a human donor with classical Hodgkin lymphoma. The chain links TRBV28 to TRBJ2-4; 7 bases are a match to TRBD1. CDR3 sequence reads: CASSLDRETAKNIQYF. CDR3 coding DNA: TGTGCCAGCAGCCTTGACAGGGAAACAGCCAAAAACATTCAGTACTTC. Using reference TRBV28 and TRBJ2-4 for the parts outside the CDR3, the full variable domain is DVKVTQSSRYLVKRTGEKVFLECVQDMDHENMFWYRQDPGLGLRLIYFSYDVKMKEKGDIPEGYSVSREKKERFSLILESASTNQTSMYLCASSLDRETAKNIQYFGAGTRLSVL.